This TCR beta chain emerged from a study of radiation and T cells in renal cell carcinoma (dated by TCRdb to between 2020 and 2021). For the study in its entirety: Samples came from a clinical trial, in which primary renal cell carcinomas received 15 Gy stereotactic body radiation therapy followed by nephrectomy 4 weeks later. In total, 50 to 60 samples, comprising some 25 tumors and some 27 peripheral blood samples, were subjected to TCR beta sequencing. In the approximately 58 samples combined, around 3.9 million unique CDR3 nucleotide sequences were found, encoding 3,000,000 or so unique CDR3 amino acid sequences. On the study overall, not on this receptor specifically: Because pretreatment tumor biopsies were not available, the baseline intratumoral presence of clonotypes could not be determined. Tracking of blood repertoire dynamics stopped at less than 5 weeks after treatment, with no follow-up past that point. Because the trial had a single-armed design, the trial could not examine how radiation dose or scheduling affected the TCR repertoire. An increase in top tumor clonotypes in blood was observed from baseline to 2 weeks post-radiation, followed by contraction by 4 weeks, which was taken to suggest transient expansion of tumor-resident clones.

Following the manufacturer's recommendations, the immunoSEQ kit was used to generate TCR beta libraries from genomic DNA. For library preparation, a first multiplex PCR was performed with proprietary primers, followed by a second PCR in which unique barcodes were added, and bead cleanups were performed after each round. A positive control reaction and a negative control reaction, both provided in the kit, were run with every batch of samples. The final libraries were assessed on an Agilent 4200 TapeStation D1000 ScreenTape, pooled by volume, and quantified by qPCR. An Illumina NextSeq500 fitted with a MidOutput 150-cycle cartridge performed the sequencing, running 156 Read1 cycles and 15 Index1 cycles with the kit's custom primers. The pooled library was loaded at 0.75 to 1 pM, with an approximately 20% PhiX control spiked in. On the authors' methods: Vendor-processed data were analyzed in R, and a clonotype was defined as all T cells sharing the same CDR3 nucleotide sequence. In the clone abundance analyses, frequencies in each sample were normalized to that sample's 10,000 most abundant clones. Before analysis, public T cell clones were removed, and these numbered fewer than five per sample on average. Tumor-enriched clonotypes and baseline blood-enriched clonotypes were defined as those with an abundance difference of at least 32-fold between compartments. A beta-binomial differential abundance model was used to identify clonotypes that were expanded or contracted between blood time points. Tumor-blood repertoire similarity was measured with the Baroni-Urbani and Buser coefficient, and groups were compared using two-tailed Wilcoxon tests in R. TCRdb retrieved this table from immuneACCESS and kept in-frame rearrangements only. Not all clones are present; in checked studies, unresolved V genes account for under half, and no reason is known for the remainder. The D gene and trimming were derived from the DNA, and the V and J assignments and clone size from that table. Here the sample has approximately 94,000 clones; 82% occur a single time. In total, the top ten clones hold almost 6.5% of the sample.

As encoded in the germline V gene, CDR1 is MGHDK while CDR2 is SYGVNS. The junction shows trimming of 2 bases on V and 5 bases on J, plus 15 bases between the germline ends. There are 15 amino acids in the CDR3, from cysteine to phenylalanine inclusive. Only CDR3 DNA remains: 45 bases, in frame from the first base. This clone was seen once. Which antigen it targets is not known. One base away there is no much larger clone; base qualities are not given. Read against the paper, the sample's time point label means: baseline pretreatment blood. Per the publication, the treatment or condition label means: 15 Gy SBRT to primary tumor, nephrectomy 4 weeks later. To follow tumor-enriched clonotypes, peripheral blood was collected serially from radiation-treated patients at baseline and again at 2 weeks and 4 weeks after SBRT. Every patient had renal cell carcinoma of clear cell pathology. Genomic DNA for TCR sequencing was prepared using the QIAamp DNA Blood Mini Kit (Qiagen). Only samples passing all quality control checks were included in the analyses.

The sequences come from blood, collected from a patient whose treatment included radiotherapy and nephrectomy. The sequence joins TRBV25-1 to TRBJ2-5; no D gene call is confident. This receptor was identified in a man aged 55 to 70 with renal cell carcinoma. The nucleotides read TGTGCCAGCAGTGAACGTGACTCCAGGTCGGAGACCCAGTACTTC. This yields the protein CASSERDSRSETQYF.